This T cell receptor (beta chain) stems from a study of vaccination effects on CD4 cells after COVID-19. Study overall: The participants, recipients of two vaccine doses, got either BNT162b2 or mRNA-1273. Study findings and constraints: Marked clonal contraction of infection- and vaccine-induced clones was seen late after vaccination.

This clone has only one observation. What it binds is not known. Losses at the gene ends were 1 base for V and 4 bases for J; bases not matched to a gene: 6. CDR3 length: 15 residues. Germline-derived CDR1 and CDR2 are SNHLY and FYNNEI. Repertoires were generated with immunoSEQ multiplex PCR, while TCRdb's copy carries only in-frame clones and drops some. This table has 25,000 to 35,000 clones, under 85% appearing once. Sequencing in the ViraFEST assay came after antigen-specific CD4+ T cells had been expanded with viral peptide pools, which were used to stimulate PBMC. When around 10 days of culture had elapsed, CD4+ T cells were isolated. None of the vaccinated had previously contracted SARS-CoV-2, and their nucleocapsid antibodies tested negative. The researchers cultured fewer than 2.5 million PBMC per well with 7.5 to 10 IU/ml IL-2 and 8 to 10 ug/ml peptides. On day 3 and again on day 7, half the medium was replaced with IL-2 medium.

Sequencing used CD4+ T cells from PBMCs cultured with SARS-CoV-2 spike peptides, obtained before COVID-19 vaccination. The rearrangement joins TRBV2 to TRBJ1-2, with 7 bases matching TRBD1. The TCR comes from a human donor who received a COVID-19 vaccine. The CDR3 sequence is CASSEGGGGGYGYTF. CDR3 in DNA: TGTGCCAGCAGTGAAGGAGGGGGCGGCGGCTATGGCTACACCTTC.